These 9 T cell receptor beta chains were sequenced from one sample in a study of read filtering for tumor transcriptome and immune sequencing. The library was built from around 400 ng RNA with molecular barcoded adaptors for alpha/delta and beta/gamma chains. TCRdb recomputed calls from the reads with MiXCR, one row per CDR3 protein. The sample carries roughly 68,000 distinct CDR3 sequences, about 14% recorded once. Sequencing input: a population of CD138-negative cells sorted from bone marrow. These receptors were collected from a donor at least 40 years old with multiple myeloma.

The chain couples TRBV3-1 to TRBJ2-3; TRBD2 matches at 10 bases. The CDR3 spans 17 residues. Germline lookup yields CDR1 LGHDT and CDR2 YNNKEL (reference sequence). With 2 bases clipped from V and 1 base from J, the junction kept 6 bases outside the gene matches. Written as DNA, the CDR3 is TGTGCCAGCAGCCAACAAAGCGGGAGGGCGGGCACAGATACGCAGTATTTT. Translation: CASSQQSGRAGTDTQYF.

The V call is TRBV5-1, the J call TRBJ2-7; no clear D. V dropped 4 bases and J dropped 5 bases, with 13 bases sitting between them. The CDR3 length is 13 residues. The V gene's germline CDR1 is SGHRS and CDR2 YFSETQ. The CDR3: CASSKASWNEQYF. For the CDR3, the DNA is TGCGCCAGCAGCAAGGCCTCCTGGAACGAGCAGTACTTC.

The chain employs TRBV28 and TRBJ2-7; TRBD2 matches at 8 bases. The CDR3 runs 14 residues. With V trimmed by 6 bases and J by 6 bases, 10 bases remained unmatched. CDR1 and CDR2 (germline): MDHEN, SYDVKM. DNA for the CDR3: TGTGCCAGCAGAGGGGCGGGAGGAGCAAGCGAGCAGTACTTC. Translated, it gives CASRGAGGASEQYF.

In regard to this clonotype: A clone one base away is much larger, so this may be a read error. CDR3 bases: TGTGCCAGCAGCCCGACGGCCGGGACCCCGGACACAGATGCGCGGTATTTT. Its protein product is CASSPTAGTPDTDARYF. V is TRBV6-2 or TRBV6-3 and J is TRBJ2-3; either TRBD1 or TRBD2 may fit D (5 bases each). CDR1 and CDR2 (germline): MNHEY, SVGEGT. CDR3 length equals 17 residues. Trimming cost V 6 bases and J 14 bases, with 33 bases left between them.

This rearrangement joins TRBV7-9 to TRBJ2-7; a weak D match, TRBD2 (5 bases). The CDR3 has 15 amino acids. Trimming left V 1 base short and J 0 bases short, with 10 bases between. Germline lookup yields CDR1 SEHNR and CDR2 FQNEAQ (reference sequence). CDR3 sequence reads: CASSLGPGSSYEQYF. CDR3 sequence (DNA): TGTGCCAGCAGCTTAGGCCCGGGGAGCTCCTACGAGCAGTACTTC.

The table lists this clonotype with many counts. The chain combines TRBV12-3 or TRBV12-4 with TRBJ2-6; perhaps TRBD1 as D (7 bases). The CDR3 extends over 18 amino acids. Trimming cost V 6 bases and J 1 base, with 19 bases left between them. The DNA of the CDR3 is TGTGCCAGCAGCCCCGGGAGACAGGGTGTTTCTGGGGCCAACGTCCTGACTTTC. It codes for CASSPGRQGVSGANVLTF.

By its share, this clonotype is medium-sized. V gene TRBV19 combines with J gene TRBJ1-1; unclear D gene. The V gene's germline CDR1 is LNHDA and CDR2 SQIVND (reference sequence). V lost 0 bases and J lost 7, with 9 bases in between. The CDR3 sequence is 13 residues long. The CDR3 nucleotides are TGTGCCAGTAGTATAGATCCCGCCCGTGAAGCTTTCTTT. Translation gives CASSIDPAREAFF.

This clonotype was detected many times. This chain uses TRBV12-3 or TRBV12-4 with TRBJ2-7, with 7 bases aligning to TRBD1. The length of the CDR3 is 16 residues. V lost 2 bases to trimming and J lost 4 bases; unmatched junction nucleotides: 11. The CDR3 reads CASSLRQGVRPYEQYF. The CDR3 region has the DNA TGTGCCAGCAGTTTACGACAGGGAGTAAGGCCTTACGAGCAGTACTTC.

At least ten counts were recorded for this clonotype. The chain links TRBV19 to TRBJ2-2, with 8 bases aligning to TRBD2. V shed 7 bases and J 4 bases; nucleotides not matched to a gene: 11. The CDR3 is made up of 16 amino acids. Germline-derived CDR1 and CDR2 are LNHDA and SQIVND (reference sequence). The CDR3 DNA follows: TGTGCCAGTACCATAGGGACTAGTAGACCCACCGGGGAGCTGTTTTTT. Protein: CASTIGTSRPTGELFF. Full variable domain (missing parts from reference TRBV19 and TRBJ2-2): DGGITQSPKYLFRKEGQNVTLSCEQNLNHDAMYWYRQDPGQGLRLIYYSQIVNDFQKGDIAEGYSVSREKKESFPLTVTSAQKNPTAFYLCASTIGTSRPTGELFFGEGSRLTVL.